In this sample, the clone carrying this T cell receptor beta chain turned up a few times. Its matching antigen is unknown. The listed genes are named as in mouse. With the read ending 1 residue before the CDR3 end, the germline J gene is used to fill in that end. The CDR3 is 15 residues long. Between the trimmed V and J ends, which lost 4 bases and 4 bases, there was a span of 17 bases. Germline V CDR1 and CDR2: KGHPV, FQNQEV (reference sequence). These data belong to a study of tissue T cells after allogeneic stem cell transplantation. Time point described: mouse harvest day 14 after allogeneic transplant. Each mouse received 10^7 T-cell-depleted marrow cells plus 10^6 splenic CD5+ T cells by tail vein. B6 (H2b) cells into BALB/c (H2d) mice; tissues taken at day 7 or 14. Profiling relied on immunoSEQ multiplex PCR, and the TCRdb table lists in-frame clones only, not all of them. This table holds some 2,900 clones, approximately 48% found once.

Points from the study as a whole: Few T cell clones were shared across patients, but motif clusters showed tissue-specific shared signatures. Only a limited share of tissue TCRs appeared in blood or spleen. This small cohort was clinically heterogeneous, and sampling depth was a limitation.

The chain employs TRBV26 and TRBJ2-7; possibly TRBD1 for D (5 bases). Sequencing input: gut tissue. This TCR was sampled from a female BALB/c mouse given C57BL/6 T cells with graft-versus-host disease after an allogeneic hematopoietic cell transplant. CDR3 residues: CASSPEGRDLYEQYF. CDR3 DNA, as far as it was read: TGTGCCAGCAGTCCCGAGGGGAGAGATTTATATGAACAGTAC.